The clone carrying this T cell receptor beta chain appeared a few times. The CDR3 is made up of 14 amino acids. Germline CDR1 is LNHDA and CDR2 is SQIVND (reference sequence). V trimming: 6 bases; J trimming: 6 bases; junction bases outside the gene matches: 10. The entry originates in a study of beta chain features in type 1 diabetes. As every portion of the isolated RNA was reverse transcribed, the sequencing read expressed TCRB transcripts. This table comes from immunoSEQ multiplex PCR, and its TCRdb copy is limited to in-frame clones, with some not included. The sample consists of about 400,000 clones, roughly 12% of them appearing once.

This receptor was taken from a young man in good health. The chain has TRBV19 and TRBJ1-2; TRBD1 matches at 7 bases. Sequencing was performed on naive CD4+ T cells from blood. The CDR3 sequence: CASRLTRTGNGYTF. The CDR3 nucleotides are TGTGCCAGTAGGTTAACCCGGACAGGCAATGGCTACACCTTC.